A single sample is the source of the 9 T cell receptor beta chains below, sequenced in a study of blood T cell repertoires in COVID-19. The data were produced by immunoSEQ multiplex PCR, yet TCRdb's version contains in-frame clones alone and is incomplete. The sample includes approximately 270,000 clones, 70% to 90% of them seen just once. The sequenced material came from PBMCs or T cells enriched from blood (not recorded which). The receptors stem from a woman in her twenties or thirties who had recovered from COVID-19.

The rearrangement links TRBV24-1 to TRBJ2-3; TRBD1 might be the D (7 bases). The ends were cut back, 5 bases at V and 1 base at J, with 12 bases in the middle. Germline-derived CDR1 and CDR2 are KGHDR and SFDVKD. This CDR3 spans 15 amino acids. DNA for the CDR3: TGTGCCACCAGTGGACAGGGCGGGGGCACAGATACGCAGTATTTT. Translated, it gives CATSGQGGGTDTQYF.

CDR3 sequence reads: CASIKTGNQPQHF. For the CDR3, the DNA is TGTGCCAGCATCAAAACAGGGAATCAGCCCCAGCATTTT. The genes are TRBV6-1 and TRBJ1-5, with D possibly matching TRBD1 (6 bases). The CDR3 sequence is 13 residues long. Between the trimmed V and J ends, which lost 7 bases and 4 bases, there was a span of 11 bases. Germline V gene data show CDR1 as MNHNS and CDR2 as SASEGT.

The gene calls are TRBV10-3 and TRBJ2-7, with 7 bases that match TRBD2. V gave up 6 bases and J gave up 2 bases; unmatched junction bases: 7. Germline CDR1 reads ENHRY; CDR2 reads SYGVKD. The CDR3 runs to 14 residues. Here the CDR3 reads CAIRSGEGTYEQYF. For the CDR3, the DNA is TGTGCCATCAGGAGCGGGGAGGGGACCTACGAGCAGTACTTC.

V gene TRBV5-1 combines with J gene TRBJ2-3; 13 bases line up with TRBD2. There are 17 residues in the CDR3. Germline CDR1 and CDR2: SGHRS and YFSETQ. V dropped 2 bases and J dropped 0; count of bases not matched to a gene: 3. The CDR3 reads CASSFGTSGTSTDTQYF. The CDR3 nucleotides read TGCGCCAGCAGCTTCGGGACTAGCGGGACTAGCACAGATACGCAGTATTTT.

This rearrangement joins TRBV7-9 to TRBJ2-5; no clear D gene. Germline V lookup: CDR1 SEHNR, CDR2 FQNEAQ (reference sequence). The V gene lost 3 bases and the J gene lost 5 bases, with 16 bases spanning the gap. CDR3 size: 15 residues. This chain's CDR3 is CASSFFYGASETQYF. CDR3 DNA: TGTGCCAGCAGCTTCTTTTACGGAGCTTCGGAGACCCAGTACTTC.

This clone appeared once. The rearrangement uses TRBV4-1 and TRBJ1-1, with no clear D. V lost 4 bases and J lost 4, with 4 bases in between. CDR1 is MGHRA and CDR2 is YSYEKL in the germline V gene. The CDR3 is made up of 11 amino acids. This chain's CDR3 is CASSPPTEAFF. The DNA for the CDR3 is TGCGCCAGCAGCCCTCCCACTGAAGCTTTCTTT.

The gene calls are TRBV7-3 and TRBJ1-2; D is possibly TRBD1 (6 bases). Germline V lookup: CDR1 SGHTA, CDR2 FQGTGA. Deletions cut 4 bases from V and 8 bases from J, with 17 bases between. This CDR3 is built from 14 residues. The CDR3 region has the DNA TGTGCCAGCAGCTCCTACACAGGGATGGAGGGCTACACCTTC. Its translation is CASSSYTGMEGYTF.

The chain uses TRBV9 and TRBJ2-1, with 12 bases lining up with TRBD2. The CDR3 contains 17 residues. Germline CDR1 SGDLS, CDR2 YYNGEE. J gave up 4 bases and V 4 bases, and 9 bases lay outside the gene matches. Here the CDR3 DNA reads TGTGCCAGCAGCCCTCGACTAGCGGGAGCCGCGTACAATGAGCAGTTCTTC. Amino acid sequence: CASSPRLAGAAYNEQFF.

This chain uses TRBV3-1 (or the pseudogene TRBV3-2) with TRBJ2-5; 10 bases align to TRBD2. The CDR3 is made up of 18 amino acids. The germline gives CDR1 LGHDT, CDR2 YNNKEL (reference sequence). V lost 1 base and J lost 2; bases outside the gene matches: 10. The CDR3 DNA sequence: TGTGCCAGCAGCCAAGTAGGACTAGCGGAAGAACCTCAAGAGACCCAGTACTTC. This sequence encodes CASSQVGLAEEPQETQYF.